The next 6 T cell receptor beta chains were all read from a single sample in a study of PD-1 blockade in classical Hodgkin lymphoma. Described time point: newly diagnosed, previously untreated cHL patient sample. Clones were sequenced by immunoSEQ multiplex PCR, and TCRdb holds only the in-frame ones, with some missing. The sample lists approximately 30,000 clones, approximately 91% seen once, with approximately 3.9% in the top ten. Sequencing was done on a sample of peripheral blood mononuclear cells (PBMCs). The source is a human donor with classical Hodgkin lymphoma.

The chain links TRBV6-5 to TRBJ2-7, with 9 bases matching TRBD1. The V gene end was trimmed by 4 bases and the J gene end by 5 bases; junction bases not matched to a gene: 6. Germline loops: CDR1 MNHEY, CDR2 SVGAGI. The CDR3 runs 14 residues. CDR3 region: CASSSGTGHHEQYF. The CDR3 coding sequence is TGTGCCAGCAGTTCCGGGACAGGGCACCACGAGCAGTACTTC.

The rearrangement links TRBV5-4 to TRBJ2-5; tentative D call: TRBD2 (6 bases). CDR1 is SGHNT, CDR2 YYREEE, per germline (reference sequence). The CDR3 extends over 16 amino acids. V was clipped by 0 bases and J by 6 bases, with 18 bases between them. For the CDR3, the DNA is TGTGCCAGCAGCTTGGGAACGGGAGAAGGGAAGCAGACCCAGTACTTC. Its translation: CASSLGTGEGKQTQYF.

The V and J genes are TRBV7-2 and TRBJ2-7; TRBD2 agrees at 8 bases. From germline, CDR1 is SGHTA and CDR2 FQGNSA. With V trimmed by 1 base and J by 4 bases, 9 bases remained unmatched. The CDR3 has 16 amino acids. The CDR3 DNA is TGTGCCAGCAGCTTAGAACCAGGAGCGGGAGATTACGAGCAGTACTTC. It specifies CASSLEPGAGDYEQYF.

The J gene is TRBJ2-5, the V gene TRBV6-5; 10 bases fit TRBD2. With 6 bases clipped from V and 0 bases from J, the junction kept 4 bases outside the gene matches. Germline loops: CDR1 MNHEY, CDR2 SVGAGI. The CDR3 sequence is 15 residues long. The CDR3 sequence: CASRRLAGNQETQYF. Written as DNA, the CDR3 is TGTGCCAGCAGGCGACTAGCGGGCAACCAAGAGACCCAGTACTTC.

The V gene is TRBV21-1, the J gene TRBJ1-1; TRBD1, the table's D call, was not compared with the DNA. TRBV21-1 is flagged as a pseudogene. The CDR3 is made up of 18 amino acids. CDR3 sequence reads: CASSKVPPPMTGRPEAFF. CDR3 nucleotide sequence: TGTGCCAGCAGCAAAGTCCCCCCTCCCATGACAGGCCGACCTGAAGCTTTCTTT.

The CDR3 nucleotides read TGTGCCAGCAGTGAAGCGCGCGTAGGGGTCACCGGGGAGCTGTTTTTT. Its protein product is CASSEARVGVTGELFF. The J gene is TRBJ2-2, the V gene TRBV2; a possible D gene is TRBD1 (5 bases). The germline CDR1 and CDR2 sequences are SNHLY and FYNNEI. Trimming shortened V by 0 bases and J by 4 bases, and 12 bases separated the two germline ends. This CDR3 region has 16 residues.